These 26 T cell receptor beta chains originate from one sample sequenced in a study of T cell responses to AZD1222 COVID-19 vaccine. Assay: immunoSEQ multiplex PCR; the TCRdb copy retains only in-frame clones and omits some. The sample lists about 99,000 clones; over 85% were seen once. This sample comprised peripheral blood, obtained on day 0 of AZD1222 vaccination. The receptors shown here come from an adult in good health.

V and J are TRBV11-3 and TRBJ2-7; no firm D call. Germline CDR1 and CDR2: SGHNT and YENEEA. The CDR3 contains 12 residues. Trimming removed 5 bases from V and 5 bases from J, with 10 bases in between. The CDR3 nucleotides are TGTGCCAGCAGCCGCGGAGATAACGAGCAGTACTTC. Encoded protein: CASSRGDNEQYF.

The J gene is TRBJ2-1, the V gene TRBV2; 7 bases align to TRBD2. Germline CDR1 is SNHLY and CDR2 is FYNNEI. The CDR3 runs 16 residues. J was trimmed by 7 bases and V by 6 bases; bases with no gene match: 15. In nucleotides, the CDR3 is TGTGCCAGCAGCGGCGATATGGCGGGAGTCGTAAATGAGCAGTTCTTC. Translated: CASSGDMAGVVNEQFF.

The sample holds one count of this clone. The chain recombines TRBV4-2 with TRBJ1-2; perhaps TRBD1 as D (6 bases). V dropped 0 bases and J dropped 0 bases, with 17 bases sitting between them. CDR3 size: 18 residues. Per the germline V gene, CDR1 is LGHNA and CDR2 is YNFKEQ. In nucleotides, the CDR3 is TGTGCCAGCAGCCAAGAAGTTGGAACAGGGCGCCCTAACTATGGCTACACCTTC. Protein sequence: CASSQEVGTGRPNYGYTF.

The chain joins TRBV30 to TRBJ1-2; 9 nucleotides align to TRBD1. The length of the CDR3 is 13 residues. Germline-derived CDR1 and CDR2 are GTSNPN and SVGIG (reference sequence). The J segment lost 4 bases and the V segment lost 2 bases, leaving 2 bases of the junction unmatched. Here the CDR3 reads CAWSRDRVYGYTF. The CDR3 DNA reads TGTGCCTGGAGTCGGGACAGGGTCTATGGCTACACCTTC. Based on the CDR3 plus reference TRBV30 and TRBJ1-2, the full variable domain is SQTIHQWPATLVQPVGSPLSLECTVEGTSNPNLYWYRQAAGRGLQLLFYSVGIGQISSEVPQNLSASRPQDRQFILSSKKLLLSDSGFYLCAWSRDRVYGYTFGSGTRLTVV.

V gene TRBV6-2 or TRBV6-3 combines with J gene TRBJ2-7, with 11 bases fitting TRBD2. Germline values: CDR1 MNHEY, CDR2 SVGEGT. The CDR3 spans 15 residues. Losses at the gene ends were 4 bases for V and 3 bases for J; bases not matched to a gene: 5. CDR3 sequence reads: CASSSLAGGNYEQYF. The CDR3 nucleotides read TGTGCCAGCAGTTCCCTAGCGGGAGGCAACTACGAGCAGTACTTC.

The J gene is TRBJ2-3, the V gene TRBV15; 8 bases agree with TRBD1. CDR1 and CDR2 from the germline V gene are LNHNV and YYDKDF (reference sequence). There are 15 residues in the CDR3. With 2 bases clipped from V and 13 bases from J, the junction kept 14 bases outside the gene matches. In nucleotides, the CDR3 is TGTGCCACCAGCAGACAAAGCCCGGGACAGGTGGCCGAGTATTTT. Its protein is CATSRQSPGQVAEYF.

The rearrangement joins TRBV5-6 to TRBJ2-6; D is ambiguous. The V end was cut by 6 bases, the J end by 0 bases, with 16 bases between. This CDR3 comprises 17 residues. CDR1 is SGHDT and CDR2 is YYEEEE in the germline V gene. The CDR3 nucleotides read TGTGCCAGCACGCTCCGAATTGATCCCTCTGGGGCCAACGTCCTGACTTTC. Translation: CASTLRIDPSGANVLTF.

The CDR3 loop is CASPGLHTEAFF. DNA of the CDR3: TGTGCCAGCCCCGGGCTTCACACTGAAGCTTTCTTT. This sequence joins TRBV27 and TRBJ1-1; D is unclear. From germline, CDR1 is MNHEY and CDR2 SMNVEV (reference sequence). V lost 8 bases and J lost 3, with 10 bases in between. The CDR3 extends over 12 amino acids.

With respect to this clone: Its ends do not fully match the called genes, so a read error is possible. V is TRBV7-7 and J is TRBJ2-2; 8 bases are a match to TRBD1. Germline V CDR1 and CDR2: SSHAT, FNYEAQ (reference sequence). CDR3 length: 16 amino acids. DNA for the CDR3: TGTGCTAGCAGCTCCAACGGGACAGGGAACACCGGGGAGCTGTTTTTT. Protein sequence: CASSSNGTGNTGELFF.

This chain joins TRBV9 and TRBJ1-1; possible D gene TRBD1, 6 bases. The CDR3 contains 16 residues. Trimming shortened V by 0 bases and J by 4 bases, and 16 bases separated the two germline ends. Looked up from germline, CDR1 is SGDLS and CDR2 is YYNGEE. The CDR3 sequence: CASSVGGQGISTEAFF. In DNA, the CDR3 is TGTGCCAGCAGCGTAGGGGGTCAGGGGATAAGCACTGAAGCTTTCTTT.

CDR3 nucleotides: TGCGCCAGCAGCTTGCAGGGGGCAAGTTCCTACAATGAGCAGTTCTTC. The encoded protein is CASSLQGASSYNEQFF. The V gene is TRBV5-1, the J gene TRBJ2-1; TRBD1 aligns across 8 bases. CDR1 is SGHRS and CDR2 is YFSETQ in the germline V gene. The CDR3 extends over 16 amino acids. V shed 1 base, J shed 1 base, and the junction held 4 bases outside the gene matches.

On this clone: The sample holds other DNA sequences that translate to the same CDR3. The chain couples TRBV20-1 to TRBJ1-1; D uncertain. Deletions cut 3 bases from V and 3 bases from J, with 5 bases between. CDR1 and CDR2 from the germline V gene are DFQATT and SNEGSKA (reference sequence). The CDR3 is made up of 11 amino acids. The CDR3 here is CSASPYTEAFF. CDR3 coding DNA: TGCAGTGCTAGTCCGTACACTGAAGCTTTCTTT.

This clone was seen only once. The chain recombines TRBV24-1 with TRBJ2-3, with TRBD2 matching over 11 bases. V lost 4 bases to trimming and J lost 2 bases; unmatched junction nucleotides: 7. Germline CDR1 and CDR2: KGHDR and SFDVKD. The CDR3 has 17 residues. CDR3 nucleotides: TGTGCCACCAGTGACCAAGGACTAGCGGGTCTCACAGATACGCAGTATTTT. This translates into CATSDQGLAGLTDTQYF.

The chain carries TRBV28 and TRBJ1-6; possible D gene TRBD1, 5 bases. V lost 5 bases, J lost 9 bases, and 11 bases lay in between. The germline CDR1 and CDR2 sequences are MDHEN and SYDVKM. CDR3 length: 13 amino acids. Written as DNA, the CDR3 is TGTGCCAGCAGTCCTCCCGGGGCTTCACCCCTCCACTTT. It specifies CASSPPGASPLHF.

The chain employs TRBV19 and TRBJ1-2; 9 bases fit TRBD1. Germline trimming cut 6 bases from V and 5 bases from J; bases unmatched to any gene: 10. CDR1 is LNHDA and CDR2 is SQIVND in the germline V gene (reference sequence). CDR3 length: 15 amino acids. The CDR3 loop is CASRPGQGYLYGYTF. CDR3 coding DNA: TGTGCCAGTAGGCCGGGACAGGGATATTTGTATGGCTACACCTTC.

This chain uses TRBV5-4 with TRBJ2-1, with D maybe TRBD2 (7 bases). The germline V gene encodes CDR1 SGHNT and CDR2 YYREEE (reference sequence). V was pared by 0 bases and J by 10 bases, with 17 bases between. The CDR3 consists of 15 residues. The CDR3 DNA sequence: TGTGCCAGCAGCTTGGTTGGGGGGGCCCGATGGGAGCAGTTCTTC. Amino acid sequence: CASSLVGGARWEQFF.

V and J are TRBV3-1 (or the pseudogene TRBV3-2) and TRBJ2-5; D ambiguous. The CDR3 runs to 12 residues. Trimming left V 4 bases short and J 2 bases short, with 5 bases between. CDR1 and CDR2 (germline): LGHDT, YNNKEL (reference sequence). The CDR3 DNA follows: TGTGCCAGCAGCCCCTCGCAAGAGACCCAGTACTTC. This sequence encodes CASSPSQETQYF.

The rearrangement joins TRBV11-2 to TRBJ2-3, with a tentative D call TRBD2 (5 bases). CDR3 size: 16 residues. Trimming removed 1 base from V and 3 bases from J, with 14 bases in between. Germline CDR1 is SGHAT and CDR2 is FQNNGV. The CDR3 is CASSLAPGGLTDTQYF. The CDR3 DNA is TGTGCCAGCAGCTTAGCTCCTGGCGGGCTGACAGATACGCAGTATTTT. The entire variable domain, with the rest obtained from reference TRBV11-2 and TRBJ2-3, is as follows: EAGVAQSPRYKIIEKRQSVAFWCNPISGHATLYWYQQILGQGPKLLIQFQNNGVVDDSQLPKDRFSAERLKGVDSTLKIQPAKLEDSAVYLCASSLAPGGLTDTQYFGPGTRLTVL.

This chain uses TRBV19 with TRBJ1-2; D is undetermined. The CDR3 runs to 14 residues. The germline gives CDR1 LNHDA, CDR2 SQIVND (reference sequence). Trimming removed 7 bases at V and 3 bases at J, with 15 bases between. The CDR3 here is CASTIRGADYGYTF. The CDR3 DNA sequence: TGTGCCAGTACCATCCGGGGAGCGGACTATGGCTACACCTTC.

This chain connects TRBV5-1 to TRBJ1-2, with 9 bases aligning to TRBD1. The germline V gene encodes CDR1 SGHRS and CDR2 YFSETQ. The CDR3 sequence is 13 residues long. V was pared by 4 bases and J by 7 bases, with 5 bases of the junction left unmatched. DNA of the CDR3: TGCGCCAGCAGCGAGGGGACAGGGAGTGGCTACACCTTC. Translated: CASSEGTGSGYTF.

The gene calls are TRBV5-1 and TRBJ2-5; weak D call: TRBD2 (6 bases). Per germline, CDR1 SGHRS and CDR2 YFSETQ. V dropped 4 bases and J dropped 5 bases, with 12 bases sitting between them. There are 13 residues in the CDR3. CDR3 region: CASSRIRGETQYF. The CDR3 nucleotides are TGCGCCAGCAGCCGAATTCGGGGGGAGACCCAGTACTTC. Together with reference TRBV5-1 and TRBJ2-5, the CDR3 gives the full variable domain: KAGVTQTPRYLIKTRGQQVTLSCSPISGHRSVSWYQQTPGQGLQFLFEYFSETQRNKGNFPGRFSGRQFSNSRSEMNVSTLELGDSALYLCASSRIRGETQYFGPGTRLLVL.

Many counts were recorded for this clone. This chain uses TRBV4-1 with TRBJ2-1, with unresolved D. Germline V CDR1 and CDR2: MGHRA, YSYEKL. The V and J ends lost 1 base and 7 bases respectively, with 8 bases between them. The CDR3 consists of 13 residues. CDR3 amino acids: CASSQGRRNEQFF. The CDR3 region has the DNA TGCGCCAGCAGCCAAGGTCGGCGGAATGAGCAGTTCTTC.

The rearrangement uses TRBV28 and TRBJ1-5, with D uncertain. Germline V CDR1 and CDR2: MDHEN, SYDVKM. The CDR3 has 13 residues. Trimming shortened V by 2 bases and J by 5 bases, and 7 bases separated the two germline ends. CDR3 protein: CASSLGVDQPQHF. In DNA form, the CDR3 reads TGTGCCAGCAGTTTAGGGGTAGATCAGCCCCAGCATTTT.

The chain links TRBV3-1 (or the pseudogene TRBV3-2) to TRBJ2-3; D gene ambiguous. Per germline, CDR1 LGHDT and CDR2 YNNKEL (reference sequence). The ends were cut back, 4 bases at V and 0 bases at J, with 8 bases in the middle. This CDR3 has 14 amino acids. CDR3 amino acids: CASSPQLSTDTQYF. DNA for the CDR3: TGTGCCAGCAGCCCACAACTTAGCACAGATACGCAGTATTTT.

The V gene is TRBV7-9, the J gene TRBJ2-1, with TRBD1 matching over 10 bases. V lost 2 bases to trimming and J lost 6 bases; unmatched junction nucleotides: 7. The CDR3 runs to 16 residues. Germline V CDR1 and CDR2: SEHNR, FQNEAQ (reference sequence). The CDR3 nucleotides read TGTGCCAGCAGCTTATTAGGGACAGGGGCCATCAATGAGCAGTTCTTC. This encodes CASSLLGTGAINEQFF.

The chain links TRBV10-2 to TRBJ2-1, with TRBD2 matching over 11 bases. CDR3 size: 14 residues. Trimming cost V 7 bases and J 5 bases; bases outside gene matches: 4. In germline, CDR1 is WSHSY, CDR2 SAAADI. This chain's CDR3 is CASTPGLADNEQFF. The CDR3 DNA is TGCGCCAGCACTCCGGGACTAGCGGACAATGAGCAGTTCTTC.